This T cell receptor beta chain originates from a study of blood T cell repertoires in COVID-19. Study overall: Samples representing acute and convalescent COVID-19 were sourced from the United States, Italy and Spain. The cDNA or gDNA used as material had been derived from T cells, B-cell-depleted T cells, or PBMCs.

Trimming removed 1 base from V and 3 bases from J; junction bases left unmatched: 3. Per germline, CDR1 SGHAT and CDR2 FQNNGV. The CDR3 spans 15 residues. As processed by the authors: How many nucleated cells were present was estimated from reference gene primer amplification. Measured with immunoSEQ multiplex PCR; TCRdb has only the in-frame clones, and not every one. Clone size and the V and J calls come from that table; the DNA yielded D and trimming. The top ten clones hold 0.8% to 1% of a sample with 190,000 or so clones, around 87% of them seen once. The sample consisted of peripheral blood. The source is a woman aged 18-29 years who had recovered from COVID-19. This rearrangement joins TRBV11-2 to TRBJ2-3; 8 nucleotides match TRBD2. In nucleotides, the CDR3 is TGTGCCAGCAGCTTAGGCGGGGGGCTGACAGATACGCAGTATTTT. Residues: CASSLGGGLTDTQYF.